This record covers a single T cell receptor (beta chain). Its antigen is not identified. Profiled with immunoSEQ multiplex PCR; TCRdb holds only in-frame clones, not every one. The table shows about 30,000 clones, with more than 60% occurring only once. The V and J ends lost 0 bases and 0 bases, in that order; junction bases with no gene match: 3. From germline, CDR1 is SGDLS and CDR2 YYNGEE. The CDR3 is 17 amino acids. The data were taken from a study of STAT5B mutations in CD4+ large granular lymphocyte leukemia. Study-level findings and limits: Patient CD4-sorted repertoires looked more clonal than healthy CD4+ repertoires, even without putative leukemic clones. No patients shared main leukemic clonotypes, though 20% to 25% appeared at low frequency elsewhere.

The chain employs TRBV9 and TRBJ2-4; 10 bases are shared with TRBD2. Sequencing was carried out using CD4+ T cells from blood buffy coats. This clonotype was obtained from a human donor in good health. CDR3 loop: CASSVDVAGGAKNIQYF. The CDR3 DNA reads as TGTGCCAGCAGCGTAGACGTAGCGGGGGGAGCCAAAAACATTCAGTACTTC.